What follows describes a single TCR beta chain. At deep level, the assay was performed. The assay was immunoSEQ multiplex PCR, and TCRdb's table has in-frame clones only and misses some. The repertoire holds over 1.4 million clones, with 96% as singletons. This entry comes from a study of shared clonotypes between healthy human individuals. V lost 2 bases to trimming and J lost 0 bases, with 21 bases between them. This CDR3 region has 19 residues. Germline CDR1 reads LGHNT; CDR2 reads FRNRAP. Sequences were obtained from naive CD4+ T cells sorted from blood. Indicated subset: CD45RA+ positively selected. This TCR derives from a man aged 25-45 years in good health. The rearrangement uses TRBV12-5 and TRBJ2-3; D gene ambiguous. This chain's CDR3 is CASGLFLASRTASTDTQYF. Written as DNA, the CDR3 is TGTGCTAGTGGTTTGTTCCTTGCCTCCAGGACGGCTAGCACAGATACGCAGTATTTT.